This T cell receptor beta chain was recorded in a study of blood T cell repertoires in COVID-19. About the research overall: PBMCs, B-cell-depleted T cells, or T cells provided the cDNA or gDNA that made up the material.

This CDR3 region has 14 residues. Germline-derived CDR1 and CDR2 are LGHDT and YNNKEL (reference sequence). V lost 8 bases and J lost 4, with 14 bases in between. In the authors' workflow: Amplified reference gene primers provided the basis for estimating nucleated cell counts. Assay: immunoSEQ multiplex PCR; the TCRdb copy retains only in-frame clones and omits some. V and J calls plus clone size are reproduced from that table; the DNA served to infer D and trimming. The sample has fewer than 300,000 clones, about 80% seen once. The V gene is TRBV3-1 (or the pseudogene TRBV3-2), the J gene TRBJ2-2, with D tentatively TRBD2 (5 bases). Sequenced: peripheral blood. The TCR originated in a woman aged 80 or older with acute or convalescent COVID-19. CDR3 amino acids: CASLLGGGTGELFF. DNA of the CDR3: TGTGCCAGCCTTTTAGGAGGTGGCACCGGGGAGCTGTTTTTT.